This TCR beta chain originates from a study of Graves' ophthalmopathy and Graves' hyperthyroidism. The germline V gene encodes CDR1 DFQATT and CDR2 SNEGSKA (reference sequence). The CDR3 has 14 amino acids. V lost 1 base and J 2 bases, leaving 11 bases between the germline ends. The sequenced template was RNA, covering the TCR beta CDR3 region. First-round RT-PCR relied on HTBI primers, and a second-round multiplex PCR came next. TCRdb fed the multiplex PCR reads into MiXCR, producing one record per CDR3 protein. The table has hundreds of thousands of distinct CDR3 sequences, around 21% seen once. This clonotype showed up many times.

The sequenced sample was peripheral blood. The TCR originated in a woman aged 18-30 years with stable Graves' hyperthyroidism. This rearrangement joins TRBV20-1 to TRBJ1-1, with D tentatively TRBD1 (5 bases). The CDR3 protein is CSARVPGINTEAFF. In nucleotides, the CDR3 is TGCAGTGCTAGAGTCCCAGGGATTAACACTGAAGCTTTCTTT.